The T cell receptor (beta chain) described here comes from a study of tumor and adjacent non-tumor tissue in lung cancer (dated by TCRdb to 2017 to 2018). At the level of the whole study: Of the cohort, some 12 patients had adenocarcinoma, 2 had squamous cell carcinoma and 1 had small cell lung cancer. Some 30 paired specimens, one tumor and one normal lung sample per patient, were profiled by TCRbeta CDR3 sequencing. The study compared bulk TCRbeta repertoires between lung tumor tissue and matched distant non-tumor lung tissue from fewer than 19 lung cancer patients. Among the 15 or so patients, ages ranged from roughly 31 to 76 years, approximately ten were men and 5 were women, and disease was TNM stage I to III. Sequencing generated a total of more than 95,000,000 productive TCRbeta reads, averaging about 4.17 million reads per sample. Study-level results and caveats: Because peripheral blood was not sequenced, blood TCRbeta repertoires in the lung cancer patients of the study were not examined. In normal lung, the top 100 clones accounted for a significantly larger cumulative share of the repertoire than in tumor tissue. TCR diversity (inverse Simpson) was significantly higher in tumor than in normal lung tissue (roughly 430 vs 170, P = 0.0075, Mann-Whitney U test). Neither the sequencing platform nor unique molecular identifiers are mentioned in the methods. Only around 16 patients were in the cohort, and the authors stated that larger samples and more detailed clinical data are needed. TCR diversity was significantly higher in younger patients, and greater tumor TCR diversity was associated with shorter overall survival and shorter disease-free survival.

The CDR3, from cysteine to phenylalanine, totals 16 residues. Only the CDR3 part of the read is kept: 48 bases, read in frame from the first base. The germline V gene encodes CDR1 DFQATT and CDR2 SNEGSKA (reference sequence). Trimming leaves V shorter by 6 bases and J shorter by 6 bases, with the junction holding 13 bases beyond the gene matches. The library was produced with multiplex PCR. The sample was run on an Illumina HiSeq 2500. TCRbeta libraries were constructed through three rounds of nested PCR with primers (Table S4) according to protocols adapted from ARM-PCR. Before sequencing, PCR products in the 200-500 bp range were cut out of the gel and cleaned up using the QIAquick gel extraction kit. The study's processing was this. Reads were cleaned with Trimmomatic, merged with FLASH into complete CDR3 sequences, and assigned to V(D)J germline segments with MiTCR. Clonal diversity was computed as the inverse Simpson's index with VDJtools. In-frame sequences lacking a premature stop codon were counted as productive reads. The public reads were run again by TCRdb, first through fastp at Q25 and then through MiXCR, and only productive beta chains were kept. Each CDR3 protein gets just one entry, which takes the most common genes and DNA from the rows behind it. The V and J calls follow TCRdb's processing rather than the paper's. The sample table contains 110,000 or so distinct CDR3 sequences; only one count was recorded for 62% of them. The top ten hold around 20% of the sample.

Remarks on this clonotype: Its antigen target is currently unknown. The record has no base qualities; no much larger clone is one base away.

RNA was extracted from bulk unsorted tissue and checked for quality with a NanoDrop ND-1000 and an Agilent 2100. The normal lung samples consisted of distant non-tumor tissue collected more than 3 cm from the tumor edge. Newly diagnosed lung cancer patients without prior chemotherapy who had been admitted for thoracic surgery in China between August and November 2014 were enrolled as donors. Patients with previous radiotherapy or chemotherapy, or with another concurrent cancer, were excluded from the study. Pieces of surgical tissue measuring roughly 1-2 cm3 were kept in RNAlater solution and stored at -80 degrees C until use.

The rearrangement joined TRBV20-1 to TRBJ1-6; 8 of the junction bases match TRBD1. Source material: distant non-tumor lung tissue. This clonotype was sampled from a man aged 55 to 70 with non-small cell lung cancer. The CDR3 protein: CSARGGGQGGNSPLHF. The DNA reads TGCAGTGCCCGGGGGGGTGGACAGGGTGGTAATTCACCCCTCCACTTT.